The 20 T cell receptor beta chains listed next were all sequenced from one sample in a study of blood T cell repertoires in COVID-19. Some clones are missing from TCRdb's copy, which holds only in-frame ones; the method was immunoSEQ multiplex PCR. Here the sample spans over 15,000 clones, 85% to 95% being singletons. Material for sequencing was peripheral blood. These receptors originate from a human donor in a cohort sampled during active COVID-19.

This clone appeared a single time. The chain joins TRBV9 to TRBJ1-5, with 8 bases fitting TRBD1. Germline trimming cut 0 bases from V and 6 bases from J; bases unmatched to any gene: 2. CDR1 and CDR2 (germline): SGDLS, YYNGEE. The CDR3 is 14 amino acids. The CDR3 DNA reads as TGTGCCAGCAGCGTAGGAGACAGGGGTCAGCCCCAGCATTTT. Protein product: CASSVGDRGQPQHF.

The chain recombines TRBV15 with TRBJ2-3; TRBD1 matches at 9 bases. This CDR3 has 16 amino acids. In germline, CDR1 is LNHNV, CDR2 YYDKDF (reference sequence). V shed 5 bases, J shed 7 bases, and the junction held 13 bases outside the gene matches. The CDR3 sequence: CATSPVDRGLRNTQYF. CDR3 nucleotides: TGTGCCACCAGCCCGGTGGACAGGGGCCTTCGGAATACGCAGTATTTT.

This chain uses TRBV2 with TRBJ2-7; tentatively, D is TRBD1 (6 bases). The CDR3 is 14 amino acids. V was clipped by 6 bases and J by 5 bases, with 17 bases between them. From germline, CDR1 is SNHLY and CDR2 FYNNEI. CDR3 in amino acids: CASSITGSVDEQYF. The CDR3 coding sequence is TGTGCCAGCAGCATAACAGGGTCTGTGGACGAGCAGTACTTC.

The CDR3 reads CASSRPGLADTDTQYF. The DNA of the CDR3 is TGTGCCAGCAGCCGACCGGGACTAGCGGACACAGATACGCAGTATTTT. The rearrangement uses TRBV11-2 and TRBJ2-3; 11 bases line up with TRBD2. The germline CDR1 and CDR2 sequences are SGHAT and FQNNGV. CDR3 length: 16 residues. Trimming took 5 bases from V and 2 from J; bases not matched to a gene: 6.

The V and J genes are TRBV6-2 or TRBV6-3 and TRBJ2-7; possible D gene TRBD1, 6 bases. Germline CDR1 MNHEY, CDR2 SVGEGT. This CDR3 region has 14 residues. V shed 6 bases and J shed 2 bases, with 14 bases lying between them. CDR3 sequence reads: CASSLSYRAYEQYF. CDR3 bases: TGTGCCAGCAGCCTTTCTTACAGGGCCTACGAGCAGTACTTC.

This rearrangement joins TRBV5-5 to TRBJ2-7; TRBD2 might be the D (6 bases). V was shortened by 1 base and J by 1 base, with 12 bases between the two germline ends. CDR3 length equals 15 residues. The germline V gene has CDR1 SGHKS and CDR2 YYEKEE (reference sequence). The CDR3, as DNA: TGTGCCAGCAGCTTGCGGGCGGGATTTTCCTACGAGCAGTACTTC. Translation: CASSLRAGFSYEQYF.

V gene TRBV7-9 combines with J gene TRBJ2-1, with D perhaps matching TRBD2 (6 bases). Trimming took off 5 bases at V and 0 bases at J, with 11 bases between the two ends. This CDR3 has 15 residues. Germline CDR1 is SEHNR and CDR2 is FQNEAQ (reference sequence). The chain's CDR3 is CASSNSGSSYNEQFF. The CDR3 DNA is TGTGCCAGCAGCAATAGCGGTAGCTCCTACAATGAGCAGTTCTTC.

Only a few counts were recorded for this clone. The chain couples TRBV30 to TRBJ2-7; the match to TRBD2 covers 7 bases. V lost 2 bases, J lost 2 bases, and 12 bases stayed unmatched. The CDR3 runs 16 residues. Germline CDR1 GTSNPN, CDR2 SVGIG (reference sequence). DNA for the CDR3: TGTGCCTGGAGTCCACCTTTGAAGCGGGGCCCCTACGAGCAGTACTTC. Amino acid sequence: CAWSPPLKRGPYEQYF.

This chain joins TRBV28 and TRBJ2-7; D possibly corresponds to TRBD2 (6 bases). V was pared by 1 base and J by 5 bases, with 15 bases between. Germline V gene data show CDR1 as MDHEN and CDR2 as SYDVKM. CDR3 length: 15 amino acids. CDR3 sequence: CASSLYDREVHEQYF. For the CDR3, the DNA is TGTGCCAGCAGTTTATACGATAGGGAGGTCCACGAGCAGTACTTC.

This clone was detected once. The chain employs TRBV4-1 and TRBJ2-2; D gene unclear. The germline V gene has CDR1 MGHRA and CDR2 YSYEKL. The CDR3 loop spans 13 amino acids. With 3 bases removed from V and 9 bases from J, the gap between germline ends came to 11 bases. CDR3 in amino acids: CASSQEHGWELFF. CDR3 sequence (DNA): TGCGCCAGCAGCCAGGAGCACGGATGGGAGCTGTTTTTT.

The chain couples TRBV7-2 to TRBJ2-1; 15 nucleotides align to TRBD2. The CDR3 length is 19 residues. The V segment lost 5 bases and the J segment 1 base; nucleotides outside the gene matches: 9. CDR1 and CDR2 (germline): SGHTA, FQGNSA. The CDR3 spells CASSHPGLAGGGSYNEQFF. CDR3 coding DNA: TGTGCCAGCAGCCACCCGGGACTAGCGGGGGGAGGGTCCTACAATGAGCAGTTCTTC.

Here the CDR3 reads CASSMVDRIYEQYF. For the CDR3, the DNA is TGTGCCAGTAGTATGGTGGACAGAATCTACGAGCAGTACTTC. The V call is TRBV19, the J call TRBJ2-7; maybe TRBD1 (6 bases). From germline, CDR1 is LNHDA and CDR2 SQIVND (reference sequence). The CDR3 has 14 amino acids. V was shortened by 3 bases and J by 3 bases, with 12 bases between the two germline ends.

The chain joins TRBV28 to TRBJ2-3, with TRBD2 identical over 9 bases. The CDR3 is 18 amino acids. Unmatched junction bases numbered 19, after V lost 7 bases and J lost 5 bases. Germline V lookup: CDR1 MDHEN, CDR2 SYDVKM. CDR3 nucleotides: TGTGCCAGCAAGCGTCTACAGATAGCGGGAGTCATGATAGATACGCAGTATTTT. Translating it yields CASKRLQIAGVMIDTQYF.

This chain links TRBV19 with TRBJ1-1; D possibly corresponds to TRBD1 (6 bases). Per the germline V gene, CDR1 is LNHDA and CDR2 is SQIVND (reference sequence). V shed 6 bases and J shed 4 bases, with 12 bases lying between them. The CDR3 extends over 13 amino acids. The CDR3 region is CASRQGLFTEAFF. DNA for the CDR3: TGTGCCAGTAGACAGGGCTTGTTCACTGAAGCTTTCTTT.

This chain connects TRBV29-1 to TRBJ2-3; D is perhaps TRBD1 (6 bases). The CDR3 sequence is 14 residues long. The germline gives CDR1 SQVTM, CDR2 ANQGSEA. V was pared by 4 bases and J by 5 bases, with 16 bases between. CDR3 amino acids: CSVGTGSFGDTQYF. The CDR3 nucleotides are TGCAGCGTTGGCACAGGGAGTTTTGGAGATACGCAGTATTTT.

The chain carries TRBV5-6 and TRBJ1-4; D not resolved. Trimming left V 3 bases short and J 0 bases short, with 6 bases between. CDR1 SGHDT and CDR2 YYEEEE come from the germline V gene. The CDR3 consists of 14 residues. The CDR3 region has the DNA TGTGCCAGCAGCTACGGGACAACTAATGAAAAACTGTTTTTT. This translates into CASSYGTTNEKLFF.

This chain uses TRBV6-2 or TRBV6-3 with TRBJ2-7, with 7 positions matching TRBD2. The CDR3 contains 14 residues. The germline V gene encodes CDR1 MNHEY and CDR2 SVGEGT. V dropped 4 bases and J dropped 7; count of bases not matched to a gene: 10. The CDR3 loop reads CASSWTGGMGEQYF. CDR3 DNA sequence: TGTGCCAGCAGTTGGACGGGGGGAATGGGGGAGCAGTACTTC.

J is TRBJ2-5 and V is TRBV9, with D perhaps TRBD2 (6 bases). The ends were cut back, 2 bases at V and 2 bases at J, with 16 bases in the middle. The germline V gene encodes CDR1 SGDLS and CDR2 YYNGEE. This CDR3 spans 16 amino acids. CDR3 coding DNA: TGTGCCAGCAGCGTGGAGGCTGCGGCGGGGCAAGAGACCCAGTACTTC. It is translated as CASSVEAAAGQETQYF. The full variable domain, its missing parts supplied by reference TRBV9 and TRBJ2-5, is DSGVTQTPKHLITATGQRVTLRCSPRSGDLSVYWYQQSLDQGLQFLIQYYNGEERAKGNILERFSAQQFPDLHSELNLSSLELGDSALYFCASSVEAAAGQETQYFGPGTRLLVL.

Here the CDR3 reads CASTHNGGGNNQPQHF. The DNA for the CDR3 is TGTGCCAGTACCCACAATGGCGGAGGGAACAATCAGCCCCAGCATTTT. The rearrangement uses TRBV19 and TRBJ1-5; the D is unclear. The CDR3 consists of 16 residues. CDR1 is LNHDA, CDR2 SQIVND, per germline (reference sequence). Trimming stripped 7 bases from V and 3 bases from J, with 19 bases between.

The V call is TRBV4-1, the J call TRBJ2-7, with 9 bases fitting TRBD2. The CDR3 contains 16 residues. Germline loops: CDR1 MGHRA, CDR2 YSYEKL. Trimming removed 1 base from V and 0 bases from J; junction bases left unmatched: 4. CDR3 sequence reads: CASSQAAGGSSYEQYF. DNA of the CDR3: TGCGCCAGCAGCCAAGCAGCGGGGGGTAGCTCCTACGAGCAGTACTTC.